The source of this T cell receptor (beta chain) is a study of blood T cell repertoires in COVID-19. CDR3 size: 14 residues. The germline V gene has CDR1 SNHLY and CDR2 FYNNEI. V dropped 11 bases and J dropped 5 bases, with 21 bases sitting between them. The table came from immunoSEQ multiplex PCR; TCRdb's copy has only in-frame clones and leaves some out. The sample records around 270,000 clones, around 89% being singletons. This clone was seen only once. The sample comprised peripheral blood. The sequence was collected from a man aged 55-75 years who had recovered from COVID-19. The chain uses TRBV2 and TRBJ1-2; maybe TRBD1 (6 bases). The CDR3 DNA follows: TGTGCCTCAAAACGGTCAGGGGCGAATTATGGCTACACCTTC. It is translated as CASKRSGANYGYTF. Full variable domain (outside the CDR3, taken from reference TRBV2 and TRBJ1-2): EPEVTQTPSHQVTQMGQEVILRCVPISNHLYFYWYRQILGQKVEFLVSFYNNEISEKSEIFDDQFSVERPDGSNFTLKIRSTKLEDSAMYFCASKRSGANYGYTFGSGTRLTVV.